Sequencing of this TCR beta chain was carried out in a study of technical replicates of blood from a few donors. V lost 4 bases to trimming and J lost 2 bases, with 12 bases between them. The length of the CDR3 is 14 residues. Per the germline V gene, CDR1 is MNHEY and CDR2 is SVGAGI. The assay was immunoSEQ multiplex PCR, and TCRdb's table has in-frame clones only and misses some. The table has about 75,000 clones, nearly 98% seen once. The sample taken for sequencing was T cells isolated from PBMCs. The chain employs TRBV6-5 and TRBJ2-7, with a weak D call TRBD2 (6 bases). This receptor was identified in a human donor in good health. The CDR3 loop is CASSLAVTTYEQYF. The CDR3, as DNA: TGTGCCAGCAGTTTAGCGGTTACGACCTACGAGCAGTACTTC.